The present T cell receptor beta chain was sequenced within a study of T cell repertoires in cytomegalovirus infection. Turning to the study itself: In public TCR beta signatures, there were indications of both CMV infection and matching HLA type.

TCRdb reanalysed the reads using MiXCR and keeps one entry per CDR3 protein. This repertoire shows fewer than 900,000 distinct CDR3 sequences, 25% to 30% found once; its top ten account for 13%. The CDR3 extends over 14 amino acids. The trim removed 5 bases at V and 5 bases at J, leaving 8 bases unmatched. Germline-derived CDR1 and CDR2 are MNHEY and SVGEGT. A word on this clonotype: The antigen is not known.

Study-wide results and caveats: In two of eight donors, the top clonotype was HLA-C-restricted CMV-specific.

The sequence was collected from a human donor in good health (CMV status not recorded). Some clones in this sample may be carry-over from other donors' samples. The rearrangement uses TRBV6-2 or TRBV6-3 and TRBJ2-7; 8 positions match TRBD1. The sample consisted of cultured CD8+ T cells from PBMCs, taken from culture after CMV antigen stimulation. The CDR3 coding sequence is TGTGCCAGCAGTCGGACAGGGCCGTACGACGAGCAGTACGTC. Translation: CASSRTGPYDEQYV.